The 31 T cell receptor beta chains given below trace back to one sample, sequenced in a study of T cell responses to AZD1222 COVID-19 vaccine. Some clones are missing from TCRdb's copy, which holds only in-frame ones; the method was immunoSEQ multiplex PCR. This repertoire shows about 160,000 clones, 90% to 95% found once; its top ten account for approximately 2%. The sequenced sample was peripheral blood, obtained on day 0 of AZD1222 vaccination. These receptors all come from an adult in good health.

The rearrangement uses TRBV3-1 (or the pseudogene TRBV3-2) and TRBJ1-1; D may be TRBD1 (6 bases). V was cut by 4 bases and J by 1 base, with 13 bases left in between. This CDR3 is 15 amino acids long. Germline V lookup: CDR1 LGHDT, CDR2 YNNKEL (reference sequence). CDR3: CASSPSRDKNTEAFF. DNA of the CDR3: TGTGCCAGCAGCCCCTCCCGGGACAAGAACACTGAAGCTTTCTTT.

CDR3 coding DNA: TGCGCCAGCAGCCAGCGGGTGGGGACAGGGATTTCACCCCTCCACTTT. It encodes CASSQRVGTGISPLHF. The chain combines TRBV4-3 with TRBJ1-6, with TRBD1 matching 9 bases. Per germline, CDR1 LGHNA and CDR2 YSLEER. This CDR3 comprises 16 residues. The trim removed 3 bases at V and 9 bases at J, leaving 9 bases unmatched.

A few counts support this clone. This chain uses TRBV6-5 with TRBJ1-1, with TRBD1 as a possible D gene (5 bases). The CDR3 consists of 15 residues. Germline CDR1 is MNHEY and CDR2 is SVGAGI. V was shortened by 0 bases and J by 6 bases, with 14 bases between the two germline ends. The CDR3 sequence: CASSYSKRGRAEAFF. In DNA form, the CDR3 reads TGTGCCAGCAGTTACTCGAAAAGGGGTCGGGCTGAAGCTTTCTTT.

The chain has TRBV6-1 and TRBJ1-1, with a possible D match to TRBD1 (6 bases). The CDR3 contains 15 residues. V lost 2 bases and J 7 bases, leaving 17 bases between the germline ends. CDR1 is MNHNS and CDR2 is SASEGT in the germline V gene. The CDR3 DNA sequence: TGTGCCAGCAGTGAAAAGATCCGGGGACACAATGAAGCTTTCTTT. This codes for CASSEKIRGHNEAFF.

The V call is TRBV27, the J call TRBJ2-1, with 7 bases fitting TRBD2. V shed 8 bases, J shed 6 bases, and the junction held 19 bases outside the gene matches. Germline V gives CDR1 MNHEY, CDR2 SMNVEV (reference sequence). The CDR3 consists of 17 residues. The CDR3 here is CASHSESLGGRSNEQFF. In nucleotides, the CDR3 is TGTGCCAGCCACTCAGAGTCGCTGGGGGGGAGATCCAATGAGCAGTTCTTC.

The chain combines TRBV11-3 with TRBJ1-1; D remains unclear. Germline CDR1 is SGHNT and CDR2 is YENEEA. This CDR3 is built from 13 residues. The V gene lost 4 bases and the J gene lost 0 bases, with 6 bases spanning the gap. The CDR3 DNA is TGTGCCAGCAGCTCTCACCTGAACACTGAAGCTTTCTTT. Residues: CASSSHLNTEAFF.

The rearrangement uses TRBV7-9 and TRBJ1-1; possibly TRBD1 for D (6 bases). V lost 2 bases, J lost 2 bases, and 15 bases lay in between. CDR3 size: 16 residues. The germline CDR1 and CDR2 sequences are SEHNR and FQNEAQ (reference sequence). CDR3 in amino acids: CASSLRPRGQNTEAFF. For the CDR3, the DNA is TGTGCCAGCAGCTTACGACCCAGGGGCCAAAACACTGAAGCTTTCTTT. Full variable domain (remainder filled in from reference TRBV7-9 and TRBJ1-1): DTGVSQNPRHKITKRGQNVTFRCDPISEHNRLYWYRQTLGQGPEFLTYFQNEAQLEKSRLLSDRFSAERPKGSFSTLEIQRTEQGDSAMYLCASSLRPRGQNTEAFFGQGTRLTVV.

The chain combines TRBV10-3 with TRBJ1-1; TRBD1 aligns across 7 bases. This CDR3 is 15 amino acids long. Germline assignment: CDR1 ENHRY and CDR2 SYGVKD. J lost 7 bases, V lost 3 bases, and 11 bases had no gene match. CDR3 DNA sequence: TGTGCCATCAGTGACAGCCCAGGGGGTTCGGGTGAAGCTTTCTTT. Protein sequence: CAISDSPGGSGEAFF.

The V and J genes are TRBV19 and TRBJ2-3, with 7 positions matching TRBD2. The CDR3 is 15 amino acids. With V trimmed by 4 bases and J by 2 bases, 6 bases remained unmatched. Germline V gene data show CDR1 as LNHDA and CDR2 as SQIVND (reference sequence). CDR3 in DNA: TGTGCCAGTAGTACCAGACTAGCTTTCACAGATACGCAGTATTTT. Amino acids: CASSTRLAFTDTQYF.

The chain has TRBV7-8 and TRBJ2-2; 12 positions agree with TRBD2. This CDR3 region has 16 residues. Germline CDR1 SGHVS, CDR2 FQNEAQ. J gave up 3 bases and V 5 bases, and 4 bases lay outside the gene matches. Written as DNA, the CDR3 is TGTGCCAGCAGCCGGACTAGCGGGGCCTACACCGGGGAGCTGTTTTTT. Translated: CASSRTSGAYTGELFF.

The J gene is TRBJ1-5, the V gene TRBV6-2 or TRBV6-3; D call uncertain. The germline V and J ends were trimmed by 4 bases and 0 bases, with 10 bases remaining between them. The CDR3 totals 15 residues. Germline CDR1 and CDR2: MNHEY and SVGEGT. The DNA of the CDR3 is TGTGCCAGCAGTTTCACCCACGATAGCAATCAGCCCCAGCATTTT. This sequence encodes CASSFTHDSNQPQHF.

This clone was counted once. V gene TRBV3-1 (or the pseudogene TRBV3-2) combines with J gene TRBJ1-4; 8 positions agree with TRBD1. The CDR3 totals 15 residues. V shed 3 bases and J 13 bases; nucleotides not matched to a gene: 13. Germline V lookup: CDR1 LGHDT, CDR2 YNNKEL (reference sequence). CDR3 amino acids: CASSHRRDRDRRLFF. The CDR3 DNA is TGTGCCAGCAGCCACCGCCGGGACCGGGACAGGAGACTGTTTTTT.

The chain links TRBV3-1 (or the pseudogene TRBV3-2) to TRBJ2-1; D is perhaps TRBD1 or TRBD2 (7 bases each). Trimming removed 7 bases from V and 12 bases from J, with 22 bases in between. The CDR3 has 14 amino acids. The V gene's germline CDR1 is LGHDT and CDR2 YNNKEL (reference sequence). The CDR3 DNA is TGTGCCAGCACTCAGCAGGGGGGGGCCGTACCGCAGTTCTTC. Residues: CASTQQGGAVPQFF.

The rearrangement joins TRBV7-2 to TRBJ2-2, with D tentatively TRBD1 or TRBD2 (7 bases each). This CDR3 has 19 amino acids. V lost 4 bases to trimming and J lost 2 bases, with 23 bases between them. CDR1 SGHTA and CDR2 FQGNSA come from the germline V gene. CDR3 coding DNA: TGTGCCAGCAGCTCACATACCCGAGGGGGCGGGGGCAACACCGGGGAGCTGTTTTTT. Amino acids: CASSSHTRGGGGNTGELFF. Based on the CDR3 plus reference TRBV7-2 and TRBJ2-2, the full variable domain is GAGVSQSPSNKVTEKGKDVELRCDPISGHTALYWYRQSLGQGLEFLIYFQGNSAPDKSGLPSDRFSAERTGGSVSTLTIQRTQQEDSAVYLCASSSHTRGGGGNTGELFFGEGSRLTVL.

The gene calls are TRBV21-1 and TRBJ1-6. TRBV21-1 is shown as a pseudogene. This CDR3 contains 17 residues. In DNA, the CDR3 is TGTGCCAGCAGCTCCCAATCGGACCTATACTATAATTCACCCCTCCACTTT. Translated: CASSSQSDLYYNSPLHF.

The V call is TRBV4-3, the J call TRBJ2-7; D not certain. Trimming left V 0 bases short and J 3 bases short, with 9 bases between. The CDR3 sequence is 14 residues long. The germline V gene has CDR1 LGHNA and CDR2 YSLEER. DNA of the CDR3: TGCGCCAGCAGCCAAGATCCCAATTACTACGAGCAGTACTTC. This encodes CASSQDPNYYEQYF.

This chain joins TRBV5-1 and TRBJ1-1; no clear D gene. The CDR3 has 12 residues. V was pared by 2 bases and J by 8 bases, with 10 bases between. Germline CDR1 is SGHRS and CDR2 is YFSETQ. The CDR3 DNA reads TGCGCCAGCAGCTTCAGCGGGAGAGAAGCTTTCTTT. As protein: CASSFSGREAFF.

This chain links TRBV5-6 with TRBJ2-2, with TRBD1 identical over 9 bases. The CDR3 covers 16 residues. The V and J ends lost 0 bases and 4 bases, in that order; junction bases with no gene match: 4. The germline gives CDR1 SGHDT, CDR2 YYEEEE. Here the CDR3 DNA reads TGTGCCAGCAGCTTGGTACAGGGGGCGCGCACCGGGGAGCTGTTTTTT. This codes for CASSLVQGARTGELFF.

This chain uses TRBV5-5 with TRBJ2-1; no firm D call. V lost 0 bases to trimming and J lost 10 bases, with 11 bases between them. The length of the CDR3 is 13 residues. The germline V gene has CDR1 SGHKS and CDR2 YYEKEE (reference sequence). CDR3 residues: CASSLAKGNEQFF. Written as DNA, the CDR3 is TGTGCCAGCAGCTTGGCCAAGGGAAACGAGCAGTTCTTC.

The chain links TRBV20-1 to TRBJ1-6; D unresolved. The V end was cut by 3 bases, the J end by 10 bases, with 10 bases between. In germline, CDR1 is DFQATT, CDR2 SNEGSKA (reference sequence). The CDR3 totals 12 residues. CDR3 sequence: CSASGADSPLHF. The DNA for the CDR3 is TGCAGTGCTAGTGGTGCTGACTCACCCCTCCACTTT.

This clone was counted a single time. The rearrangement links TRBV6-6 to TRBJ1-3; D not resolved. V dropped 5 bases and J dropped 0 bases, with 17 bases sitting between them. This CDR3 is built from 17 residues. CDR1 and CDR2 from the germline V gene are MNHNY and SVGAGI (reference sequence). The CDR3: CASSLSGRALSGNTIYF. CDR3 DNA: TGTGCCAGCAGTCTTTCCGGACGGGCGCTCTCTGGAAACACCATATATTTT.

J is TRBJ2-7 and V is TRBV6-5; D is perhaps TRBD1 (6 bases). There are 14 residues in the CDR3. Germline-derived CDR1 and CDR2 are MNHEY and SVGAGI. The ends were cut back, 6 bases at V and 6 bases at J, with 18 bases in the middle. The CDR3 region is CASSRQVGSSEQYF. The CDR3 coding sequence is TGTGCCAGCAGCCGACAGGTAGGGAGCTCCGAGCAGTACTTC.

The rearrangement uses TRBV5-8 and TRBJ2-3, with 7 nucleotides matching TRBD1. The CDR3 totals 15 residues. The J segment lost 1 base and the V segment lost 3 bases, leaving 5 bases of the junction unmatched. Germline V gene sequence: CDR1 SGHTS, CDR2 YDEGEE. The CDR3 loop is CASSSVGGGTDTQYF. In nucleotides, the CDR3 is TGTGCCAGCAGCTCGGTAGGGGGCGGCACAGATACGCAGTATTTT.

This chain connects TRBV9 to TRBJ2-3; D may be TRBD1 or TRBD2 (5 bases each). V lost 4 bases and J lost 1, with 16 bases in between. The CDR3 loop spans 16 amino acids. Germline-derived CDR1 and CDR2 are SGDLS and YYNGEE. Here the CDR3 DNA reads TGTGCCAGCAGCTCCGGGGCCCGGGGCGGCACAGATACGCAGTATTTT. Protein sequence: CASSSGARGGTDTQYF.

The chain uses TRBV3-1 (or the pseudogene TRBV3-2) and TRBJ1-6; D remains ambiguous. V gave up 5 bases and J gave up 7 bases, with 6 bases separating them. CDR1 is LGHDT and CDR2 is YNNKEL in the germline V gene (reference sequence). The CDR3 loop spans 12 amino acids. The CDR3 here is CASSTYNSPLHF. Written as DNA, the CDR3 is TGTGCCAGCAGCACGTACAATTCACCCCTCCACTTT.

The CDR3 DNA is TGTGCCAGCTCACCACGGGACAGCTCTGGAAACACCATATATTTT. It specifies CASSPRDSSGNTIYF. The rearrangement uses TRBV18 and TRBJ1-3; 7 bases are a match to TRBD1. CDR1 is KGHSH, CDR2 LQKENI, per germline. V was pared by 1 base and J by 0 bases, with 0 bases of the junction left unmatched. The CDR3 runs 15 residues.

The rearrangement uses TRBV6-5 and TRBJ2-7; possibly TRBD1 for D (6 bases). This CDR3 region has 14 residues. V lost 5 bases and J lost 5, with 16 bases in between. The germline V gene has CDR1 MNHEY and CDR2 SVGAGI. Written as DNA, the CDR3 is TGTGCCAGCAGTAGAGACAACAGGGTCCACGAGCAGTACTTC. This encodes CASSRDNRVHEQYF.

The chain is built from TRBV21-1 and TRBJ2-3. TRBV21-1 is deemed a pseudogene. This CDR3 is 12 amino acids long. CDR3 protein: CASSTWVDTQYF. DNA for the CDR3: TGTGCCAGCAGCACGTGGGTCGATACGCAGTATTTT.

The V gene is TRBV9, the J gene TRBJ2-3, with 8 nucleotides matching TRBD2. J was trimmed by 1 base and V by 0 bases; bases with no gene match: 10. The CDR3 totals 18 residues. CDR1 is SGDLS and CDR2 is YYNGEE in the germline V gene. The CDR3 nucleotides read TGTGCCAGCAGCGTAGCGGGGGGGCAAGTATATGGCACAGATACGCAGTATTTT. Amino acid sequence: CASSVAGGQVYGTDTQYF. The variable domain in full, completed from reference TRBV9 and TRBJ2-3, reads DSGVTQTPKHLITATGQRVTLRCSPRSGDLSVYWYQQSLDQGLQFLIQYYNGEERAKGNILERFSAQQFPDLHSELNLSSLELGDSALYFCASSVAGGQVYGTDTQYFGPGTRLTVL.

This chain connects TRBV6-5 to TRBJ1-1; D is unclear. V was clipped by 7 bases and J by 5 bases, with 8 bases between them. This CDR3 is built from 11 residues. From germline, CDR1 is MNHEY and CDR2 SVGAGI. CDR3 in amino acids: CASNMGTEAFF. The DNA of the CDR3 is TGTGCCAGCAATATGGGGACTGAAGCTTTCTTT.

This chain joins TRBV19 and TRBJ1-4, with D uncertain. With 5 bases removed from V and 4 bases from J, the gap between germline ends came to 17 bases. The CDR3 extends over 16 amino acids. Germline V gene lookup returns CDR1 LNHDA and CDR2 SQIVND (reference sequence). The CDR3 DNA follows: TGTGCCAGTAGTCCCCGAGGCGGATTCGATAATGAAAAACTGTTTTTT. Its protein product is CASSPRGGFDNEKLFF.